This TCR beta chain was recorded in a study of response to subunit inactivated influenza vaccine. Study-wide results and limits: It was the authors' suggestion that each seasonal influenza vaccination recruits few new T cells.

TCRdb redid the calling of the RT-PCR reads with MiXCR, one entry per CDR3 protein. The sample comprises about 780,000 distinct CDR3 sequences, approximately 17% of which are singletons, and roughly 11% rests with the top ten. A few counts support this clonotype. The antigen remains undetermined. At one boundary the junction diverges from the germline segment, which might be a read error. Source: PBMCs from blood, taken 4 to 6 days after vaccination. The sequence derives from a man aged 45-65 years who received an inactivated influenza vaccine.

The CDR3 here is CASREGLAGSYEQYF. DNA of the CDR3: TGTGCCAGCAGGGAAGGACTAGCGGGCTCCTACGAGCAGTACTTC. The V call is TRBV2, the J call TRBJ2-7, with TRBD2 matching over 11 bases. Germline V CDR1 and CDR2: SNHLY, FYNNEI. This CDR3 is 15 amino acids long.